This T cell receptor beta chain was observed in a study of cytomegalovirus exposure and HLA in healthy donors. Trimming took off 0 bases at V and 0 bases at J, with 12 bases between the two ends. This CDR3 is 17 amino acids long. Germline-derived CDR1 and CDR2 are LNHNV and YYDKDF (reference sequence). Primers for the PCR totalled 60 Vbeta and 13 Jbeta. The repertoire was sequenced with immunoSEQ multiplex PCR; TCRdb's copy has only in-frame clones and lacks some. The sample's table shows roughly 120,000 clones. Sequenced: PBMCs. The chain couples TRBV15 to TRBJ2-4; D is unresolved. The TCR comes from a man aged 18 to 30 in good health and CMV-seronegative. CDR3 loop: CATSRDRAQLAKNIQYF. CDR3 DNA: TGTGCCACCAGCAGAGATCGCGCACAGCTAGCCAAAAACATTCAGTACTTC.